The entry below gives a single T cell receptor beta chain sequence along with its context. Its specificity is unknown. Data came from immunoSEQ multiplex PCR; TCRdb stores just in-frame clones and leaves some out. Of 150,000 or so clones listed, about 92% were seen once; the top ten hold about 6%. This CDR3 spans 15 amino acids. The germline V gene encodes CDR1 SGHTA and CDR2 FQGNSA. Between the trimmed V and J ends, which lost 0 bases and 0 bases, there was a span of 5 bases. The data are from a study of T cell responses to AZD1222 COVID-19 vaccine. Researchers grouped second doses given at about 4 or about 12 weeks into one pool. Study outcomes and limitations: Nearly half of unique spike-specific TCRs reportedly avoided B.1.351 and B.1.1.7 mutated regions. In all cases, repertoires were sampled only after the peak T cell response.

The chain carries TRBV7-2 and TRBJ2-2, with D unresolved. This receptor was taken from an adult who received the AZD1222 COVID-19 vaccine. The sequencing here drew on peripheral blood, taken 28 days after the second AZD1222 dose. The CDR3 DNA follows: TGTGCCAGCAGCTTAGCTCTTTCGAACACCGGGGAGCTGTTTTTT. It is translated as CASSLALSNTGELFF.